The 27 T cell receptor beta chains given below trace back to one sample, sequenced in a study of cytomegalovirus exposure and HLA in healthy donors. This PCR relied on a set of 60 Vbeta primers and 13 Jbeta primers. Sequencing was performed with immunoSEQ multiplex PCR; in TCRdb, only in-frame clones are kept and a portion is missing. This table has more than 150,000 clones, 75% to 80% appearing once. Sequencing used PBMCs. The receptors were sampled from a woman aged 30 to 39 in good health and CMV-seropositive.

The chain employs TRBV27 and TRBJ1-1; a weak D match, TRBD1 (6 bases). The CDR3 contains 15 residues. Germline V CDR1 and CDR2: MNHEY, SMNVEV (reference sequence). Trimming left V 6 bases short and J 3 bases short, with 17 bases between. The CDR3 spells CASSLNTGFYTEAFF. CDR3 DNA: TGTGCCAGCAGCTTAAACACAGGGTTTTACACTGAAGCTTTCTTT.

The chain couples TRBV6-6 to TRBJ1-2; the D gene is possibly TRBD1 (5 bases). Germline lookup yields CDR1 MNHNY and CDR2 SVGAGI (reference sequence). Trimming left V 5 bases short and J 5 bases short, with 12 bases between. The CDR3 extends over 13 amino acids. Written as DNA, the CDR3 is TGTGCCAGCAGTCGAGGACATTCGTATGGCTACACCTTC. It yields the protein CASSRGHSYGYTF.

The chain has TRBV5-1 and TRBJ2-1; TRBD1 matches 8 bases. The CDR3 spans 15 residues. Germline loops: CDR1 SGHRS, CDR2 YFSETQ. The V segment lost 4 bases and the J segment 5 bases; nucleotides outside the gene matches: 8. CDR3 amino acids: CASSTFQGANNEQFF. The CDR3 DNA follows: TGCGCCAGCAGCACATTCCAGGGGGCGAACAATGAGCAGTTCTTC.

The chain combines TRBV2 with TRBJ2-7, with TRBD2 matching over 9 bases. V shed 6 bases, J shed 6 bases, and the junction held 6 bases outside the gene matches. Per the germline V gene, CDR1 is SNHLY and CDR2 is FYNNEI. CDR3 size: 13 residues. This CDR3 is CASRGGGAPEQYF. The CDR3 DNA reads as TGTGCCAGCAGGGGCGGGGGGGCCCCCGAGCAGTACTTC.

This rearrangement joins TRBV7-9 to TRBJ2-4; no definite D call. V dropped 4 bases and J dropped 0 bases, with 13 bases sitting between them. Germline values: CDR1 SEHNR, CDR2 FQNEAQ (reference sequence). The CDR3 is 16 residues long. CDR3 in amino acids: CASSSSLVLAKNIQYF. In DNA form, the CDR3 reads TGTGCCAGCAGCTCCTCCCTCGTACTAGCCAAAAACATTCAGTACTTC.

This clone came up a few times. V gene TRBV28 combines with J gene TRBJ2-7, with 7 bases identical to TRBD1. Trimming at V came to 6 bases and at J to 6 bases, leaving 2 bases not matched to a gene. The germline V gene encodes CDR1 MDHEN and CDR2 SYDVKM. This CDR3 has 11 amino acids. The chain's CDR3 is CASSRQGEQYF. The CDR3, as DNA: TGTGCCAGCAGCCGACAGGGCGAGCAGTACTTC. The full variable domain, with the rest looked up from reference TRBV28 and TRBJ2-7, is DVKVTQSSRYLVKRTGEKVFLECVQDMDHENMFWYRQDPGLGLRLIYFSYDVKMKEKGDIPEGYSVSREKKERFSLILESASTNQTSMYLCASSRQGEQYFGPGTRLTVT.

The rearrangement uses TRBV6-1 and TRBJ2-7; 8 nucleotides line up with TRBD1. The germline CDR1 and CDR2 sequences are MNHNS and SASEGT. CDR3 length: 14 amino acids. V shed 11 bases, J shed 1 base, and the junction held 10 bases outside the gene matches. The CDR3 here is CAGAGTGTSYEQYF. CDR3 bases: TGTGCCGGCGCCGGGACAGGAACTTCCTACGAGCAGTACTTC.

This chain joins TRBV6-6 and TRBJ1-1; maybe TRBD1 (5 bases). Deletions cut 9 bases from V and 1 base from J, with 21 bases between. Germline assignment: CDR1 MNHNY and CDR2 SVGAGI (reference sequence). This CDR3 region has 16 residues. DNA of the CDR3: TGTGCCAGTTCCAAGGGCCAGGGCTTCACGAACACTGAAGCTTTCTTT. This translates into CASSKGQGFTNTEAFF.

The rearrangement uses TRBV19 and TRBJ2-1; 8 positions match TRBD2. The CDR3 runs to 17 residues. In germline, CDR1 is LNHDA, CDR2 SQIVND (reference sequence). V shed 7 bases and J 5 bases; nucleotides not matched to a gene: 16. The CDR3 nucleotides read TGTGCCAGTATGCCCCCCGGGGGGGGCCTTTTGGACAATGAGCAGTTCTTC. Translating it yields CASMPPGGGLLDNEQFF. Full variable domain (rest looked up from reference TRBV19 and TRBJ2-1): DGGITQSPKYLFRKEGQNVTLSCEQNLNHDAMYWYRQDPGQGLRLIYYSQIVNDFQKGDIAEGYSVSREKKESFPLTVTSAQKNPTAFYLCASMPPGGGLLDNEQFFGPGTRLTVL.

The CDR3 is CAGRGGTFQREQYF. CDR3 DNA sequence: TGTGCCGGGAGAGGAGGGACTTTCCAAAGGGAGCAGTACTTC. The chain recombines TRBV2 with TRBJ2-7; tentatively, D is TRBD2 (6 bases). This CDR3 region has 14 residues. The germline V gene encodes CDR1 SNHLY and CDR2 FYNNEI. Trimming took off 11 bases at V and 7 bases at J, with 24 bases between the two ends.

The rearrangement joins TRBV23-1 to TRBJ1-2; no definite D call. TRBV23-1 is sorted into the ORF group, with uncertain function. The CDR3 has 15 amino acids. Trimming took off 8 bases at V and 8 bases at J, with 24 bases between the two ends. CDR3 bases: TGCGCCAGCGCCCCAAACCCATGCGGGGTTGGAGGCTACACCTTC. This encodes CASAPNPCGVGGYTF.

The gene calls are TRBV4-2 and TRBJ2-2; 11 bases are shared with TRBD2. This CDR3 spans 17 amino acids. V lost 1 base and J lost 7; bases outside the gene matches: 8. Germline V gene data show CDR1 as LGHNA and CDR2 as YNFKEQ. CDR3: CASSQGTRLAGNGELFF. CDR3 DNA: TGTGCCAGCAGCCAAGGGACACGACTAGCGGGGAACGGGGAGCTGTTTTTT.

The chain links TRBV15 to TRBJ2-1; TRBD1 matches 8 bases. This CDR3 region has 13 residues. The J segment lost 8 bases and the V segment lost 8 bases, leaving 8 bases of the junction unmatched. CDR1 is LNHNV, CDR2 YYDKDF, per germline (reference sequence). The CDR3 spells CATRLQGVYEQFF. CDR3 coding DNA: TGTGCCACCCGCCTACAGGGGGTCTATGAGCAGTTCTTC.

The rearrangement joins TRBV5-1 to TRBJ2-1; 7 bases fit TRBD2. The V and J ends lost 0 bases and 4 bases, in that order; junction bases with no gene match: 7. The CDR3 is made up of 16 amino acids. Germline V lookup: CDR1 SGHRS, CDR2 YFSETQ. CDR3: CASSLVLAAEYNEQFF. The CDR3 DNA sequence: TGCGCCAGCAGCTTGGTCCTAGCGGCAGAATACAATGAGCAGTTCTTC.

This CDR3 is CASSQTVGELFF. For the CDR3, the DNA is TGTGCCAGCAGCCAAACAGTCGGGGAGCTGTTTTTT. The V gene is TRBV4-2, the J gene TRBJ2-2; D call uncertain. Germline V CDR1 and CDR2: LGHNA, YNFKEQ. Deletions cut 2 bases from V and 7 bases from J, with 5 bases between. CDR3 length: 12 residues.

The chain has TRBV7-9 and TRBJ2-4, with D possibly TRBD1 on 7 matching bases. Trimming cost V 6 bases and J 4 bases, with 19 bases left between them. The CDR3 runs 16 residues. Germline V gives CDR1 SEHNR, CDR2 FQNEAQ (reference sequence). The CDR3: CASSYQGGGRKNIQYF. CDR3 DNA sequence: TGTGCCAGCAGTTATCAGGGGGGCGGAAGGAAAAACATTCAGTACTTC.

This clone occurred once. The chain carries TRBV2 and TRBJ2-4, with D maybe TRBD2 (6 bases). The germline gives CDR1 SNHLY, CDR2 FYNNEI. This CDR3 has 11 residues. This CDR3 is CARRAENIQYF. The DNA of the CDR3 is TGTGCTAGGAGGGCGGAAAACATTCAGTACTTC.

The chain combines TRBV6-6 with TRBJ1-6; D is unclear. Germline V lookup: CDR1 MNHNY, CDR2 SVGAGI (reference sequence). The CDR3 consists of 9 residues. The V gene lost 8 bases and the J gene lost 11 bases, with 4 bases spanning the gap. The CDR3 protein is CASWPPLHF. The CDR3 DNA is TGTGCCAGCTGGCCACCCCTCCACTTT.

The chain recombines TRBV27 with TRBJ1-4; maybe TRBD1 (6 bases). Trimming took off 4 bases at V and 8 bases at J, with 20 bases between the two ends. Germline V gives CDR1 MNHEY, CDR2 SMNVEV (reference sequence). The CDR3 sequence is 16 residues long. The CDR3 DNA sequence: TGTGCCAGCAGTTGGCTTAATGGGGGCGGTGGGGAAAAACTGTTTTTT. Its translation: CASSWLNGGGGEKLFF.

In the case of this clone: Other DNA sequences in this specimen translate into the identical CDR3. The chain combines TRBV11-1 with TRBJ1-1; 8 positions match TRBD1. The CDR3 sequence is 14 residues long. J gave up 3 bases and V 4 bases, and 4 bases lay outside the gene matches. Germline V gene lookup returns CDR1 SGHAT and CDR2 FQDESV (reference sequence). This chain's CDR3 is CASSWDRRHTEAFF. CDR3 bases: TGTGCCAGCAGCTGGGACAGGCGCCACACTGAAGCTTTCTTT.

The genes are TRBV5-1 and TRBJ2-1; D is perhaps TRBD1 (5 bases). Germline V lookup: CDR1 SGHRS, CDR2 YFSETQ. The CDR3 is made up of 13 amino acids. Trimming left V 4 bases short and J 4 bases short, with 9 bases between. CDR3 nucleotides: TGCGCCAGCAGCACCCAGGGTTACAATGAGCAGTTCTTC. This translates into CASSTQGYNEQFF. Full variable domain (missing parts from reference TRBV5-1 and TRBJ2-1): KAGVTQTPRYLIKTRGQQVTLSCSPISGHRSVSWYQQTPGQGLQFLFEYFSETQRNKGNFPGRFSGRQFSNSRSEMNVSTLELGDSALYLCASSTQGYNEQFFGPGTRLTVL.

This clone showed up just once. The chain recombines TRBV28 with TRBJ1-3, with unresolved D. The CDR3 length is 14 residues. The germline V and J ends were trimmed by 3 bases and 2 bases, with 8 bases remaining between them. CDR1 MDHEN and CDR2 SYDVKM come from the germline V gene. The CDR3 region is CASSFSLTGNTIYF. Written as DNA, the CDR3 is TGTGCCAGCAGTTTCTCCCTAACTGGAAACACCATATATTTT.

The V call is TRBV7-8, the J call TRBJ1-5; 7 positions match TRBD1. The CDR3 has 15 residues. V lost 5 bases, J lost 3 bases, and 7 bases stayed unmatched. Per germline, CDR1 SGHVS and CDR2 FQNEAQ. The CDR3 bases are TGTGCCAGCAGCCAACGGGACAGTTTCAATCAGCCCCAGCATTTT. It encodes CASSQRDSFNQPQHF.

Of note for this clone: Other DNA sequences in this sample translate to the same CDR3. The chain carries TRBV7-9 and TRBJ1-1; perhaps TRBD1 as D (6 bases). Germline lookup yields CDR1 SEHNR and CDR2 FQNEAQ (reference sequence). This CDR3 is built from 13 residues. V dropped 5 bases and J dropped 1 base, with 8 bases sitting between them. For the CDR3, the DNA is TGTGCCAGCAGCCCCAGGGGGAACACTGAAGCTTTCTTT. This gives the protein CASSPRGNTEAFF.

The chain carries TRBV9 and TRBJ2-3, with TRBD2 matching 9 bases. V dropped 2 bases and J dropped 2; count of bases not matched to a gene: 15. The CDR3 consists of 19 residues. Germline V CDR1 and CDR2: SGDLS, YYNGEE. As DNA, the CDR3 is TGTGCCAGCAGCGTTTCGACTAGCGGCCGCTTGAGATCCACAGATACGCAGTATTTT. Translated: CASSVSTSGRLRSTDTQYF.

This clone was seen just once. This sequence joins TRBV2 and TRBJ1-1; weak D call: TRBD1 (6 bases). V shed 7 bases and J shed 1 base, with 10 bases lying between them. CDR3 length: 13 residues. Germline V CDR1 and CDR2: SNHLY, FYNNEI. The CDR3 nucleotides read TGTGCCAGCACCCAGGACAGGAACACTGAAGCTTTCTTT. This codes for CASTQDRNTEAFF.

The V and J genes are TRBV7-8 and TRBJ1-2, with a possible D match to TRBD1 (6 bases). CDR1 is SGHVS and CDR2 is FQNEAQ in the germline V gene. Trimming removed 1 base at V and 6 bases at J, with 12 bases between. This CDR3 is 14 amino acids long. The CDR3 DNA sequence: TGTGCCAGCAGCTTAGGGTCCAGGGGCGATGGCTACACCTTC. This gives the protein CASSLGSRGDGYTF.